The 25 T cell receptor beta chains reported below all come from one sample, sequenced in a study of shared clonotypes between healthy human individuals. Generated by immunoSEQ multiplex PCR, the TCRdb table keeps only in-frame clones and is missing some. The sample shows about 2.4 million clones, more than 85% of them seen only once. Specimen: naive CD4+ T cells from PBMCs. Subset described: CD45RA+ positively selected. The source of these receptors is a man aged 18 to 29 in good health. Some clones in this sample may be carry-over from other donors' samples.

A single count supports this clone. The chain carries TRBV28 and TRBJ1-6; D call uncertain. CDR1 is MDHEN, CDR2 SYDVKM, per germline. The CDR3 is 13 amino acids. Deletions cut 5 bases from V and 7 bases from J, with 9 bases between. In DNA form, the CDR3 reads TGTGCCAGCAGTAATTTCGTGAATTCACCCCTCCACTTT. As protein: CASSNFVNSPLHF.

This clone appeared once. V usage is TRBV7-6 and J usage is TRBJ2-6, with 11 bases fitting TRBD1. The V gene's germline CDR1 is SGHVS and CDR2 FNYEAQ. The CDR3 is made up of 18 amino acids. Germline trimming cut 7 bases from V and 4 bases from J; bases unmatched to any gene: 12. The CDR3 region is CASTPPGQGGRGANVLTF. The CDR3 coding sequence is TGTGCCAGCACCCCACCGGGACAGGGGGGTAGAGGGGCCAACGTCCTGACTTTC.

This chain joins TRBV6-1 and TRBJ1-5; D remains ambiguous. V dropped 11 bases and J dropped 4 bases, with 18 bases sitting between them. The CDR3 length is 14 residues. The V gene's germline CDR1 is MNHNS and CDR2 SASEGT. CDR3 residues: CAGGPGYTNQPQHF. The CDR3 DNA follows: TGTGCCGGAGGACCGGGGTATACAAATCAGCCCCAGCATTTT.

The chain uses TRBV7-2 and TRBJ2-2; possible D gene TRBD2, 5 bases. This CDR3 region has 15 residues. Trimming took 4 bases from V and 0 from J, leaving 9 bases between them. Germline V gene sequence: CDR1 SGHTA, CDR2 FQGNSA. The DNA for the CDR3 is TGTGCCAGCAGCTCTGGGAGAACGAACACCGGGGAGCTGTTTTTT. This encodes CASSSGRTNTGELFF.

The genes are TRBV7-8 and TRBJ2-5; 7 bases line up with TRBD2. The DNA end favors TRBJ2-7, so the J call may be wrong. The CDR3 length is 16 residues. Germline values: CDR1 SGHVS, CDR2 FQNEAQ. The CDR3 loop is CASSLGGLAVVYEQYF. DNA of the CDR3: TGTGCCAGCAGCTTAGGCGGCCTAGCGGTAGTCTACGAGCAGTACTTC.

The V call is TRBV2, the J call TRBJ2-7; TRBD1 matches at 8 bases. The germline gives CDR1 SNHLY, CDR2 FYNNEI. The CDR3 runs 11 residues. The V and J ends lost 2 bases and 10 bases, in that order; junction bases with no gene match: 1. The CDR3 DNA reads as TGTGCCAGCAGTGAACAGGGGGCTCAGTACTTC. It is translated as CASSEQGAQYF.

This sequence joins TRBV5-1 and TRBJ2-1, with 7 bases matching TRBD1. Germline V gene sequence: CDR1 SGHRS, CDR2 YFSETQ. The V segment lost 0 bases and the J segment 8 bases; nucleotides outside the gene matches: 5. The CDR3 runs 14 residues. Written as DNA, the CDR3 is TGCGCCAGCAGCTTGGTCCAGGGGGTTTATGAGCAGTTCTTC. Translated, it gives CASSLVQGVYEQFF.

The V and J genes are TRBV20-1 and TRBJ2-1; no definite D call. This CDR3 is built from 11 residues. Germline CDR1 is DFQATT and CDR2 is SNEGSKA (reference sequence). V was trimmed by 3 bases and J by 9 bases, leaving 9 bases between them. The chain's CDR3 is CSARPSREQFF. Written as DNA, the CDR3 is TGCAGTGCTAGGCCCTCCCGTGAGCAGTTCTTC.

The chain joins TRBV28 to TRBJ2-7, with D uncertain. From germline, CDR1 is MDHEN and CDR2 SYDVKM. The CDR3 is made up of 14 amino acids. The ends were cut back, 4 bases at V and 3 bases at J, with 13 bases in the middle. The CDR3 loop reads CASSSTSGYYEQYF. The CDR3 DNA follows: TGTGCCAGCAGTTCGACCAGTGGATACTACGAGCAGTACTTC. Variable domain in full (rest from reference TRBV28 and TRBJ2-7): DVKVTQSSRYLVKRTGEKVFLECVQDMDHENMFWYRQDPGLGLRLIYFSYDVKMKEKGDIPEGYSVSREKKERFSLILESASTNQTSMYLCASSSTSGYYEQYFGPGTRLTVT.

The chain recombines TRBV5-1 with TRBJ2-3; weak D call: TRBD2 (6 bases). Germline lookup yields CDR1 SGHRS and CDR2 YFSETQ. The CDR3 sequence is 17 residues long. The V end lost 0 bases, the J end lost 0 bases, and 14 bases lay between the germline ends. The CDR3 sequence is CASSLVLAGPSTDTQYF. In nucleotides, the CDR3 is TGCGCCAGCAGCTTGGTATTGGCGGGACCTAGCACAGATACGCAGTATTTT.

The chain carries TRBV30 and TRBJ1-2; D gene unclear. The CDR3 length is 15 residues. V shed 6 bases and J shed 2 bases, with 19 bases lying between them. From germline, CDR1 is GTSNPN and CDR2 SVGIG (reference sequence). The CDR3 DNA is TGTGCCTGCCCCTCCGGTCCTTCCGGGAACTATGGCTACACCTTC. Its protein product is CACPSGPSGNYGYTF.

This clone was observed a handful of times. The chain carries TRBV18 and TRBJ1-2; 8 bases are a match to TRBD1. The CDR3 runs to 15 residues. V shed 3 bases and J 2 bases; nucleotides not matched to a gene: 5. Looked up from germline, CDR1 is KGHSH and CDR2 is LQKENI. CDR3 amino acids: CASSPAGQENYGYTF. CDR3 sequence (DNA): TGTGCCAGCTCACCGGCGGGACAGGAAAACTATGGCTACACCTTC.

The chain uses TRBV14 and TRBJ1-2; D gene uncertain. The CDR3 totals 15 residues. Germline V CDR1 and CDR2: SGHDN, FVKESK. V was cut by 1 base and J by 4 bases, with 13 bases left in between. CDR3 protein: CASSQVIGKTYGYTF. CDR3 nucleotide sequence: TGTGCCAGCAGCCAAGTCATTGGGAAAACCTATGGCTACACCTTC.

The V call is TRBV7-2, the J call TRBJ2-1; 13 nucleotides agree with TRBD2. The CDR3 covers 16 residues. From germline, CDR1 is SGHTA and CDR2 FQGNSA. Trimming at V came to 4 bases and at J to 7 bases, leaving 7 bases not matched to a gene. The CDR3 nucleotides read TGTGCCAGCAGCTCAAGGACTAGCGGGAGACTGAATGAGCAGTTCTTC. As protein: CASSSRTSGRLNEQFF.

The chain couples TRBV5-6 to TRBJ2-2, with D unclear. V lost 0 bases, J lost 4 bases, and 16 bases lay in between. The CDR3 sequence is 17 residues long. Germline values: CDR1 SGHDT, CDR2 YYEEEE. The CDR3 DNA is TGTGCCAGCAGCTTGGCCTGGCGCCCCAAGCCCACCGGGGAGCTGTTTTTT. Protein product: CASSLAWRPKPTGELFF.

This clone showed up just once. The genes are TRBV6-5 and TRBJ1-2, with D possibly being TRBD1 (5 bases). V gave up 6 bases and J gave up 2 bases, with 16 bases separating them. This CDR3 spans 15 amino acids. In germline, CDR1 is MNHEY, CDR2 SVGAGI. The CDR3 reads CASSPVGVSNYGYTF. CDR3 in DNA: TGTGCCAGCAGCCCGGTGGGGGTTTCGAACTATGGCTACACCTTC.

This clone showed up just a few times. In DNA form, the CDR3 reads TGCGCCAGCAGCTTGCAAGGGACGGTTAATGAAAAACTGTTTTTT. Translation: CASSLQGTVNEKLFF. The J gene is TRBJ1-4, the V gene TRBV5-1, with D tentatively TRBD1 (5 bases). The CDR3 has 15 residues. CDR1 and CDR2 (germline): SGHRS, YFSETQ. The V end lost 1 base, the J end lost 4 bases, and 11 bases lay between the germline ends.

Comment on this clone: This same CDR3 is encoded by further DNA sequences in the sample. This rearrangement joins TRBV5-1 to TRBJ1-1, with D maybe TRBD1 (5 bases). This CDR3 spans 15 amino acids. Germline values: CDR1 SGHRS, CDR2 YFSETQ. V was shortened by 0 bases and J by 1 base, with 10 bases between the two germline ends. CDR3 bases: TGCGCCAGCAGCTTGGCAGGGAGGGAGAACACTGAAGCTTTCTTT. Amino acid sequence: CASSLAGRENTEAFF.

The chain joins TRBV5-5 to TRBJ2-5; D is perhaps TRBD1 or TRBD2 (5 bases each). The CDR3 is 15 amino acids. Trimming removed 4 bases at V and 2 bases at J, with 15 bases between. The germline V gene has CDR1 SGHKS and CDR2 YYEKEE (reference sequence). The CDR3 nucleotides read TGTGCCAGCAGCACATTACCGGGACCTCAAGAGACCCAGTACTTC. Its translation is CASSTLPGPQETQYF.

As concerns this clone: The sample carries other DNA sequences with the same CDR3. The chain links TRBV12-5 to TRBJ2-5; D possibly corresponds to TRBD2 (5 bases). CDR3 length equals 13 residues. CDR1 and CDR2 from the germline V gene are LGHNT and FRNRAP. Trimming stripped 0 bases from V and 5 bases from J, with 7 bases between. CDR3 amino acids: CASGLVGGETQYF. As DNA, the CDR3 is TGTGCTAGTGGTTTGGTAGGCGGGGAGACCCAGTACTTC.

The chain uses TRBV19 and TRBJ1-1; TRBD1 matches at 7 bases. Germline assignment: CDR1 LNHDA and CDR2 SQIVND (reference sequence). After removal of 5 bases from V and 5 bases from J, the junction contained 11 bases not matched to a gene. The length of the CDR3 is 15 residues. The CDR3 coding sequence is TGTGCCAGTAGTCTTCGACAGGGAATCGGGACTGAAGCTTTCTTT. It is translated as CASSLRQGIGTEAFF.

The chain joins TRBV7-2 to TRBJ1-4; the D gene is possibly TRBD1 (5 bases). This CDR3 region has 15 residues. V dropped 1 base and J dropped 5 bases, with 11 bases sitting between them. Germline CDR1 is SGHTA and CDR2 is FQGNSA. CDR3 nucleotides: TGTGCCAGCAGCTTAGACGGGACTCCGAATGAAAAACTGTTTTTT. Protein: CASSLDGTPNEKLFF.

This clone has only one observation. This chain joins TRBV9 and TRBJ2-3; D might be TRBD1 or TRBD2, each matching 5 bases. The CDR3 runs to 14 residues. Germline CDR1 and CDR2: SGDLS and YYNGEE. Trimming stripped 3 bases from V and 4 bases from J, with 12 bases between. CDR3 region: CASSGGRSSDTQYF. CDR3 coding DNA: TGTGCCAGCAGCGGGGGACGATCCTCAGATACGCAGTATTTT.

The V and J genes are TRBV15 and TRBJ2-4; D perhaps matches TRBD2 (5 bases). The V end was cut by 1 base, the J end by 11 bases, with 15 bases between. The V gene's germline CDR1 is LNHNV and CDR2 YYDKDF (reference sequence). This CDR3 spans 14 amino acids. The CDR3 reads CATSRGEGSTFQYF. CDR3 bases: TGTGCCACCAGCAGAGGAGAGGGATCAACGTTTCAGTACTTC.

The chain joins TRBV19 to TRBJ1-1; D remains ambiguous. This CDR3 has 14 amino acids. V lost 6 bases, J lost 1 base, and 12 bases lay in between. Germline CDR1 and CDR2: LNHDA and SQIVND (reference sequence). In DNA, the CDR3 is TGTGCCAGTAGCCCGTTTACAACGAACACTGAAGCTTTCTTT. It yields the protein CASSPFTTNTEAFF. The whole variable domain, filled in from reference TRBV19 and TRBJ1-1, reads DGGITQSPKYLFRKEGQNVTLSCEQNLNHDAMYWYRQDPGQGLRLIYYSQIVNDFQKGDIAEGYSVSREKKESFPLTVTSAQKNPTAFYLCASSPFTTNTEAFFGQGTRLTVV.